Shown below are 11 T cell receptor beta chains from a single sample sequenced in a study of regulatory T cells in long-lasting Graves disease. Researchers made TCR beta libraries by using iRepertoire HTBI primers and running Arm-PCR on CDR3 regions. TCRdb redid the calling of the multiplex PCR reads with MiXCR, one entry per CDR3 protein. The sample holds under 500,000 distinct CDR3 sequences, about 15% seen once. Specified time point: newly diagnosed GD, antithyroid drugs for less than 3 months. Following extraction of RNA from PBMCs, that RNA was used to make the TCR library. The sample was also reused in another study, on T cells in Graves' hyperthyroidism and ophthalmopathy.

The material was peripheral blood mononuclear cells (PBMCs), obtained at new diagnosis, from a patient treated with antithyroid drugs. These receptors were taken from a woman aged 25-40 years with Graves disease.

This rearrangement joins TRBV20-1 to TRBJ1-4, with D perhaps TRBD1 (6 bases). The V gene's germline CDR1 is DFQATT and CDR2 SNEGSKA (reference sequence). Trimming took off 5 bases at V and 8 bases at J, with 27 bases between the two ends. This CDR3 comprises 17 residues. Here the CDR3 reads CSAARRTAGGRYEKLFF. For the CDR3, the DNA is TGCAGTGCTGCCAGGAGGACAGCCGGTGGGCGGTACGAAAAACTGTTTTTT.

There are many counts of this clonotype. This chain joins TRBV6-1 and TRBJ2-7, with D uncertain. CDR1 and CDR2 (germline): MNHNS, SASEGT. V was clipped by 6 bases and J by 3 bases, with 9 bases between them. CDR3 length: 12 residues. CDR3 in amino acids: CASSGPVYEQYF. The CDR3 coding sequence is TGTGCCAGCAGCGGACCTGTCTACGAGCAGTACTTC.

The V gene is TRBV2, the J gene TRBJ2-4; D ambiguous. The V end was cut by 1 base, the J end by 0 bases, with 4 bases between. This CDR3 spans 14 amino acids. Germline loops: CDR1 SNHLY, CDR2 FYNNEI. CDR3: CASSEETAKNIQYF. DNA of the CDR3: TGTGCCAGCAGTGAAGAGACAGCCAAAAACATTCAGTACTTC.

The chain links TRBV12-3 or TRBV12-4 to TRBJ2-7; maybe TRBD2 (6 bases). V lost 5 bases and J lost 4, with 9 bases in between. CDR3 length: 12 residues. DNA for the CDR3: TGTGCCAGCAGTGGACTACTGTACGAGCAGTACTTC. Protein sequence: CASSGLLYEQYF.

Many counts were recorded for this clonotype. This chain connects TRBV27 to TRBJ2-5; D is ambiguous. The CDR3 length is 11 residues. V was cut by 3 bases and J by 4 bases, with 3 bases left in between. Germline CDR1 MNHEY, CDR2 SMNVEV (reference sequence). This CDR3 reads CASSFAETQYF. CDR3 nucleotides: TGTGCCAGCAGTTTCGCAGAGACCCAGTACTTC.

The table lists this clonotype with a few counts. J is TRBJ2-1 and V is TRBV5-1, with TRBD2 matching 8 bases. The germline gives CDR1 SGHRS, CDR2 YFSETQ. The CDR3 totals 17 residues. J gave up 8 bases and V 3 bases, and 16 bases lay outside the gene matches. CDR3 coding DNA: TGCGCCAGCAGCTCCCTACCCGCAGCGGGAGAGGTTGATGAGCAGTTCTTC. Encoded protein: CASSSLPAAGEVDEQFF.

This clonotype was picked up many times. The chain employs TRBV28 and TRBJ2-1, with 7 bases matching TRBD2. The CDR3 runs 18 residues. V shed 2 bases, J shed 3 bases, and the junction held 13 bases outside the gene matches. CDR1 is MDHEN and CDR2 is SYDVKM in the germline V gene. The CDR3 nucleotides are TGTGCCAGCAGTTTACCCCTGGACTACAGCGGGGACTACAATGAGCAGTTCTTC. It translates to CASSLPLDYSGDYNEQFF.

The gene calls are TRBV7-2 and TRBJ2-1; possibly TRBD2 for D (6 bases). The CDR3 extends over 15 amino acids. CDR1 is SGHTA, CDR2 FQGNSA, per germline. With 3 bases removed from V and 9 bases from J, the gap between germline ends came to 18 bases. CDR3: CASSLVGGTQVEQFF. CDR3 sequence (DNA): TGTGCCAGCAGCTTGGTGGGAGGCACCCAAGTTGAGCAGTTCTTC. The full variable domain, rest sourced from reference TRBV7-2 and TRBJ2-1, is GAGVSQSPSNKVTEKGKDVELRCDPISGHTALYWYRQSLGQGLEFLIYFQGNSAPDKSGLPSDRFSAERTGGSVSTLTIQRTQQEDSAVYLCASSLVGGTQVEQFFGPGTRLTVL.

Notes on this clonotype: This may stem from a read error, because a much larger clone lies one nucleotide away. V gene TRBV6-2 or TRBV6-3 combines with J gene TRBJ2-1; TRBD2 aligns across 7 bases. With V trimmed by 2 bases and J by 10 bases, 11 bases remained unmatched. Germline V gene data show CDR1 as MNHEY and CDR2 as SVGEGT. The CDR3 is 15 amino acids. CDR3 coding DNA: TGTGCCAGCAGTTACGGGGCGGGAGATGGCTACGAGCAGTTCTTC. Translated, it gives CASSYGAGDGYEQFF.

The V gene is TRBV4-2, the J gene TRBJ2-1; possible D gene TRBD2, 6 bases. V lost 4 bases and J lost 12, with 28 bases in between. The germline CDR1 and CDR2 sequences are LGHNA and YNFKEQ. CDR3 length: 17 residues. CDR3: CASSLRWELLTEGGQFF. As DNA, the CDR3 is TGTGCCAGCAGCCTTAGATGGGAACTGCTGACTGAGGGAGGGCAGTTCTTC.

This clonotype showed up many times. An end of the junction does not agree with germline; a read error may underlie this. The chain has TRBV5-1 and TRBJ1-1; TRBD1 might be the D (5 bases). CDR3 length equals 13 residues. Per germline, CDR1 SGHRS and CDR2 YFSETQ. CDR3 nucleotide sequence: TGTGCCAGCAGCTTAGGGGCCCCCACTGAAGCTTTCTTT. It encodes CASSLGAPTEAFF.